These T cell receptor beta chains were read from a single sample in a study of T cell responses to AZD1222 COVID-19 vaccine. Profiled with immunoSEQ multiplex PCR; TCRdb holds only in-frame clones, not every one. The sample lists fewer than 50,000 clones; roughly 91% were seen once. The sequencing used peripheral blood, collected 28 days after the second AZD1222 dose. Every receptor here comes from an adult who received the AZD1222 COVID-19 vaccine. Both conserved end residues are part of each CDR3. The order of the fields is D gene, V gene, J gene, clone size, CDR3 DNA, CDR3 protein. The D gene is left open where the match is weak. The size field is filled for only some rows; it gives once, few, many or a size class.

D gene: -
V gene: TRBV6-2/TRBV6-3
J gene: TRBJ2-7
clone size: -
CDR3 DNA: TGTGCCAGCAGTCCGATTGGGGCCCGGGAGCAGTACTTC
CDR3 protein: CASSPIGAREQYF

D gene: -
V gene: TRBV18
J gene: TRBJ1-1
clone size: -
CDR3 DNA: TGTGCCAGCTCACCAGCACAGCCGCCCACTGAAGCTTTCTTT
CDR3 protein: CASSPAQPPTEAFF

D gene: -
V gene: TRBV15
J gene: TRBJ1-1
clone size: once
CDR3 DNA: TGTGCCACCAGCAGAGATCGAAGTCGATCAGCTTTCTTT
CDR3 protein: CATSRDRSRSAFF

D gene: -
V gene: TRBV27
J gene: TRBJ1-2
clone size: -
CDR3 DNA: TGTGCCAGCAGAACATCAGGGGTGCATGGCTACACCTTC
CDR3 protein: CASRTSGVHGYTF

D gene: -
V gene: TRBV7-8
J gene: TRBJ2-7
clone size: once
CDR3 DNA: TGTGCCAGCAGCTTACAGGGCTACGAGCAGTACTTC
CDR3 protein: CASSLQGYEQYF

D gene: -
V gene: TRBV9
J gene: TRBJ1-1
clone size: -
CDR3 DNA: TGTGCCAGCAGCGGGACACGAGGGGCGAAAGGAACTGAAGCTTTCTTT
CDR3 protein: CASSGTRGAKGTEAFF

D gene: -
V gene: TRBV4-1
J gene: TRBJ1-1
clone size: -
CDR3 DNA: TGCGCCAGCAGCCTCAGGACAGCCATGAACACTGAAGCTTTCTTT
CDR3 protein: CASSLRTAMNTEAFF

D gene: -
V gene: TRBV6-5
J gene: TRBJ1-2
clone size: once
CDR3 DNA: TGTGCCAGCAGTCGGGAGGGCTGGGGCTACACCTTC
CDR3 protein: CASSREGWGYTF

D gene: -
V gene: TRBV27
J gene: TRBJ1-1
clone size: -
CDR3 DNA: TGTGCCAGCAGTCCCTTGGACAGACCCAACACTGAAGCTTTCTTT
CDR3 protein: CASSPLDRPNTEAFF

D gene: TRBD2
V gene: TRBV7-2
J gene: TRBJ2-7
clone size: -
CDR3 DNA: TGTGCCAGCACCCTACACCCTAGCGGGGGACGGGATTACGAGCAGTACTTC
CDR3 protein: CASTLHPSGGRDYEQYF

D gene: -
V gene: TRBV5-4
J gene: TRBJ2-1
clone size: -
CDR3 DNA: TGTGCCAGCAGCCCGGGCAGAATTGGTGACAATGAGCAGTTCTTC
CDR3 protein: CASSPGRIGDNEQFF

D gene: -
V gene: TRBV4-3
J gene: TRBJ1-1
clone size: -
CDR3 DNA: TGCGCCAGCAGCCAAGATGATATAAATGGGGAGGGTCCCACTGAAGCTTTCTTT
CDR3 protein: CASSQDDINGEGPTEAFF

D gene: -
V gene: TRBV7-2
J gene: TRBJ1-1
clone size: -
CDR3 DNA: TGTGCCAGCAGCTTCCCGGACGTTCAGGCTTTCTTT
CDR3 protein: CASSFPDVQAFF

D gene: -
V gene: TRBV19
J gene: TRBJ1-5
clone size: -
CDR3 DNA: TGTGCCAGTAGTCACAGTACGGGGGGGAAGAGCAATCAGCCCCAGCATTTT
CDR3 protein: CASSHSTGGKSNQPQHF

D gene: TRBD1
V gene: TRBV3-1/TRBV3-2
J gene: TRBJ1-2
clone size: -
CDR3 DNA: TGTGCCAGCAGCCAGGGGACAGGGATTTCGTGGGGCTACACCTTC
CDR3 protein: CASSQGTGISWGYTF

D gene: -
V gene: TRBV5-4
J gene: TRBJ1-2
clone size: -
CDR3 DNA: TGTGCCAGCAGCCTGTCCTCTAACTATGGCTACACCTTC
CDR3 protein: CASSLSSNYGYTF

D gene: TRBD2
V gene: TRBV5-4
J gene: TRBJ2-1
clone size: -
CDR3 DNA: TGTGCCAGCAGCTTGGCGTTAGGAACTAGCGGGGGGTACAATGAGCAGTTCTTC
CDR3 protein: CASSLALGTSGGYNEQFF

D gene: -
V gene: TRBV7-2
J gene: TRBJ1-5
clone size: -
CDR3 DNA: TGTGCCAGCAGCTTATCAGGGTTCGGAAGTCAGCCCCAGCATTTT
CDR3 protein: CASSLSGFGSQPQHF

D gene: TRBD2
V gene: TRBV2
J gene: TRBJ2-1
clone size: -
CDR3 DNA: TGTGCCAGCAGGGAAGCGGGGGGCCCCAACAATGAGCAGTTCTTC
CDR3 protein: CASREAGGPNNEQFF

D gene: TRBD2
V gene: TRBV5-4
J gene: TRBJ2-2
clone size: -
CDR3 DNA: TGTGCCAGCAGCTCCGGGGGGGGAAACACCGGGGAGCTGTTTTTT
CDR3 protein: CASSSGGGNTGELFF

D gene: -
V gene: TRBV2
J gene: TRBJ1-4
clone size: once
CDR3 DNA: TGTGCCAGCAGTAAACAAAGGGGGATGAATGAAAAACTGTTTTTT
CDR3 protein: CASSKQRGMNEKLFF

D gene: TRBD1
V gene: TRBV9
J gene: TRBJ1-2
clone size: -
CDR3 DNA: TGTGCCAGCAGCGTAGGAGGGGACAGGGGGCATGGTGGCTACACCTTC
CDR3 protein: CASSVGGDRGHGGYTF